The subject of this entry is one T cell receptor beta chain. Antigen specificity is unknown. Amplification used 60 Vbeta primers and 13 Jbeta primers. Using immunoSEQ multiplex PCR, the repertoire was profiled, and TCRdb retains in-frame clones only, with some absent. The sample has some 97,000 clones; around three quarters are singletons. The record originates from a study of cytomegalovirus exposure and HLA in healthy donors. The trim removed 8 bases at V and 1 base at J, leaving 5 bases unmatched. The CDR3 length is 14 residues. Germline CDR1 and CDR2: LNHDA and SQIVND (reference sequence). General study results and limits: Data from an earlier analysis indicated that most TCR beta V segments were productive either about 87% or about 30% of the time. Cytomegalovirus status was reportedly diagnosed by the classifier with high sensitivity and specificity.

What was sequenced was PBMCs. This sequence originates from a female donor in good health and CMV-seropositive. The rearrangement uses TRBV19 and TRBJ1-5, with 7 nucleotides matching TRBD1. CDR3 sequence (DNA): TGTGCCAGTGCAGACAGGGACAGCAATCAGCCCCAGCATTTT. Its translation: CASADRDSNQPQHF.